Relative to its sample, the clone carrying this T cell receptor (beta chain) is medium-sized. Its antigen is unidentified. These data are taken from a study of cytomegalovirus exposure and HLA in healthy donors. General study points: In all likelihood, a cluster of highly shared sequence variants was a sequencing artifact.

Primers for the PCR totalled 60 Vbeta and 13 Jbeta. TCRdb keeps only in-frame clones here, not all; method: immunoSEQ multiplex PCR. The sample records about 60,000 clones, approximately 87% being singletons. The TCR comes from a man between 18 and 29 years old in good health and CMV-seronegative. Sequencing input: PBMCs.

The CDR3 DNA follows: TGTGCCAGCAAGGGACAGGGACTTATCTACCTGCAGTACTTC. Translating gives CASKGQGLIYLQYF. The chain joins TRBV6-6 to TRBJ2-7, with 9 bases lining up with TRBD1. CDR3 length: 14 residues. Trimming removed 7 bases from V and 9 bases from J; junction bases left unmatched: 13. Looked up from germline, CDR1 is MNHNY and CDR2 is SVGAGI (reference sequence).